Listed below are T cell receptor beta chains from one sample, sequenced in a study of T cells after yellow fever vaccination. TCRdb processed the 5' RACE reads anew with MiXCR; each CDR3 protein has one entry. The top ten hold around a sixth of the sample, which has about 500,000 distinct CDR3 sequences, roughly 17% seen once. Sequenced here: PBMCs, sampled 4 to 6 days after the first yellow fever vaccination. These receptors were obtained from a man aged 18 to 30 who received the YFV17D yellow fever vaccine. CDR3s include the opening cysteine and the closing phenylalanine or tryptophan. Fields, in order: V gene, J gene, CDR3 protein.

TRBV6-1	TRBJ2-1	CASSSPGGAYNEQFF
TRBV7-9	TRBJ2-3	CASSPYSGDTQYF
TRBV4-3	TRBJ1-2	CASSQDRGFGYGYTF
TRBV7-9	TRBJ1-5	CASSRGGGLQPQHF
TRBV4-3	TRBJ2-2	CASSQGGSLPGGELFF
TRBV5-6	TRBJ2-3	CASGTGGTDTQYF
TRBV20-1	TRBJ1-4	CSARDTVNEKLFF
TRBV7-2	TRBJ1-3	CASSPTALSGNTIYF
TRBV10-3	TRBJ2-1	CAISLAGEQFF
TRBV28	TRBJ2-5	CASSLAGLWETQYF
TRBV20-1	TRBJ2-1	CSALTNRADEQFF
TRBV15	TRBJ1-1	CATTVIEGQGGTEAFF
TRBV7-8	TRBJ1-6	CASSLRRPGLSNSPLHF
TRBV7-3	TRBJ2-5	CASSFGPKETQYF
TRBV3-1	TRBJ2-5	CASSQDSVTRGETQYF
TRBV4-3	TRBJ1-5	CASSPTAGGGQPQHF
TRBV12-3/TRBV12-4	TRBJ2-5	CASSFFGAQETQYF
TRBV3-1	TRBJ2-5	CASSRDTAGTQYF
TRBV7-8	TRBJ2-3	CASSHLGGAPTDTQYF
TRBV4-2	TRBJ1-1	CASSQDEENTEAFF
TRBV28	TRBJ2-1	CASSLVSGGTYNEQFF
TRBV18	TRBJ2-1	CASSPKLGLAGYNEQFF
TRBV7-9	TRBJ1-4	CASSSIGTANEKLFF
TRBV6-2/TRBV6-3	TRBJ1-4	CASGRTGDEKLFF
TRBV20-1	TRBJ1-1	CSAKGWVRTEAFF
TRBV20-1	TRBJ1-1	CSASLNTEAFF
TRBV4-2	TRBJ2-1	CASSQEGSAPREFF
TRBV27	TRBJ2-1	CASIGFSGGLYNEQFF
TRBV7-2	TRBJ2-2	CASSATRGGGTGELFF
TRBV7-8	TRBJ1-1	CASTSRRVGNTEAFF
TRBV7-9	TRBJ2-5	CASSAEGGTWETQYF
TRBV12-3/TRBV12-4	TRBJ2-7	CASSSLAGGREQYF
TRBV20-1	TRBJ1-2	CSASDRGYGYTF
TRBV6-1	TRBJ1-2	CASSRDISIPPRTF
TRBV5-1	TRBJ1-6	CASREDTGTAGSPLHF
TRBV18	TRBJ2-3	CASSPRRIPDTQYF
TRBV6-2/TRBV6-3	TRBJ2-3	CASSPYSDTQYF
TRBV7-9	TRBJ2-1	CASSTGSGNEQFF
TRBV10-3	TRBJ2-3	CAISDSPYRRQSDTQYF
TRBV5-6	TRBJ1-2	CASSPPGGYGYTF
TRBV24-1	TRBJ2-1	CATSPPATNEQFF
TRBV10-3	TRBJ2-7	CAISERGQGNEQYF
TRBV10-3	TRBJ2-3	CAITGGDDTQYF
TRBV18	TRBJ1-5	CASSPTGGQPQHF
TRBV3-1	TRBJ2-5	CASSLEGDREETQYF
TRBV20-1	TRBJ2-1	CSAGLAGRYNEQFF
TRBV5-6	TRBJ1-2	CASSAIQGFYGYTF
TRBV2	TRBJ2-2	CASRLAGGANTGELFF
TRBV10-3	TRBJ2-4	CAISETGTGARIQYF
TRBV24-1	TRBJ2-5	CATSDWGHQETQYF
TRBV4-1	TRBJ2-3	CASSQVSGRTSTDTQYF
TRBV20-1	TRBJ1-2	CSAGGQAGYGYTF
TRBV7-2	TRBJ2-3	CATRRGVQWDTQYF
TRBV5-8	TRBJ2-7	CASSLGQPTSPKQYF
TRBV25-1	TRBJ2-4	CASSELERDSQYF